This T cell receptor beta chain was captured by sequencing in a study of technical replicates of blood from four donors (dated by TCRdb to about 2017). The receptor library was made with the immunoSEQ multiplex PCR assay. In TCRdb, the immuneACCESS table is reduced to in-frame sequences with V and J assigned. These tables do not hold every clone; where another copy was compared, an unresolved V gene accounts for under half, and the others remain unexplained. The sample table lists 60,000 to 75,000 clones, 85% to 90% of them with a count of one. The top ten clonotypes cover roughly 5.2% of the sample. With respect to this clone: What antigen it recognizes has not been identified. The record has no base qualities; no much larger clone is one base away.

CDR1 MNHNY and CDR2 SVGAGI were looked up in the germline V gene (reference sequence). Here V drops 4 bases and J drops 0 bases, and the junction holds 5 bases not matched to any gene. CDR3 length: 16 amino acids, cysteine to phenylalanine. Just the 48-base CDR3 DNA is kept, in frame starting at base 1. The specimen sequenced was PBMCs. The sequence was collected from a human donor in good health. Some clones in this sample may be carry-over from other donors' samples. The receptor chain draws on TRBV6-6 and TRBJ2-3, with TRBD2 matching 9 junction bases. In nucleotides, the sequence is TGTGCCAGCAGTTCCGGTAGCGGGGGTAGCACAGATACGCAGTATTTT. It specifies CASSSGSGGSTDTQYF.